One and the same sample provided the 14 T cell receptor beta chains below, sequenced in a study of STAT3 mutations in large granular lymphocyte leukemia. Overall study results and limits: At least one immunodominant TCR beta clonotype appeared in every T-cell large granular lymphocyte leukemia patient.

Data came from immunoSEQ multiplex PCR; TCRdb stores just in-frame clones and leaves some out. The sample yields roughly 40,000 clones, about 81% seen once. For these receptors, no antigen is known. The specimen sequenced was PBMCs. The source of these receptors is a human donor with T large granular lymphocyte leukemia. Some clones in this sample may be carry-over from other donors' samples.

This sequence joins TRBV19 and TRBJ1-5; no firm D call. The V and J ends lost 1 base and 7 bases respectively, with 8 bases between them. Per germline, CDR1 LNHDA and CDR2 SQIVND (reference sequence). CDR3 length equals 13 residues. The CDR3 here is CASSIGRVQPQHF. The CDR3 nucleotides are TGTGCCAGTAGTATAGGGAGGGTCCAGCCCCAGCATTTT.

The V and J genes are TRBV19 and TRBJ1-5; D is undetermined. The CDR3 has 13 residues. V shed 7 bases and J shed 2 bases, with 9 bases lying between them. Germline loops: CDR1 LNHDA, CDR2 SQIVND (reference sequence). The DNA for the CDR3 is TGTGCCAGTACAGTCGGCGGCAATCAGCCCCAGCATTTT. It encodes CASTVGGNQPQHF.

This clone has just a few counts. The rearrangement joins TRBV2 to TRBJ2-5, with D possibly TRBD1 on 7 matching bases. The V end lost 7 bases, the J end lost 4 bases, and 16 bases lay between the germline ends. The germline gives CDR1 SNHLY, CDR2 FYNNEI. The CDR3 extends over 14 amino acids. The CDR3 DNA reads TGTGCCAGCACTGCTCAGGGGGGCGTAGAGACCCAGTACTTC. Translation gives CASTAQGGVETQYF. The variable domain in full, with the rest retrieved from reference TRBV2 and TRBJ2-5, is EPEVTQTPSHQVTQMGQEVILRCVPISNHLYFYWYRQILGQKVEFLVSFYNNEISEKSEIFDDQFSVERPDGSNFTLKIRSTKLEDSAMYFCASTAQGGVETQYFGPGTRLLVL.

This chain connects TRBV7-8 to TRBJ1-2; D call uncertain. This CDR3 region has 14 residues. Germline CDR1 and CDR2: SGHVS and FQNEAQ. Trimming cost V 5 bases and J 6 bases, with 16 bases left between them. The CDR3: CASSREHLSDGYTF. In DNA, the CDR3 is TGTGCCAGCAGCCGGGAACATTTGTCTGATGGCTACACCTTC. Combining the CDR3 with reference TRBV7-8 and TRBJ1-2 gives the whole variable domain GAGVSQSPRYKVAKRGQDVALRCDPISGHVSLFWYQQALGQGPEFLTYFQNEAQLDKSGLPSDRFFAERPEGSVSTLKIQRTQQEDSAVYLCASSREHLSDGYTFGSGTRLTVV.

The J gene is TRBJ2-5, the V gene TRBV6-5; D unclear. Trimming pared 0 bases from V and 5 bases from J, leaving 1 base between. Per germline, CDR1 MNHEY and CDR2 SVGAGI. The CDR3 runs 11 residues. CDR3 sequence reads: CASSYSETQYF. The CDR3 DNA reads TGTGCCAGCAGTTACTCGGAGACCCAGTACTTC.

The V gene is TRBV15, the J gene TRBJ1-2, with TRBD1 matching over 7 bases. Trimming took 3 bases from V and 5 from J; bases not matched to a gene: 9. Per germline, CDR1 LNHNV and CDR2 YYDKDF (reference sequence). The CDR3 totals 15 residues. CDR3 in amino acids: CATSSGTAPRYGYTF. The DNA for the CDR3 is TGTGCCACCAGCAGTGGGACAGCCCCCAGGTATGGCTACACCTTC.

The CDR3 is CSVLASLTDTQYF. CDR3 bases: TGCAGCGTGTTGGCTAGTCTCACAGATACGCAGTATTTT. The chain combines TRBV29-1 with TRBJ2-3; unclear D gene. V was clipped by 6 bases and J by 2 bases, with 12 bases between them. Germline V gene lookup returns CDR1 SQVTM and CDR2 ANQGSEA. CDR3 length: 13 amino acids.

This chain uses TRBV4-2 with TRBJ2-1; 9 bases line up with TRBD2. Germline CDR1 is LGHNA and CDR2 is YNFKEQ. V lost 0 bases to trimming and J lost 6 bases; unmatched junction nucleotides: 3. CDR3 length: 15 amino acids. The DNA of the CDR3 is TGTGCCAGCAGCCAAGAGGCTAGCGGGGCCAATGAGCAGTTCTTC. Its protein product is CASSQEASGANEQFF.

The rearrangement links TRBV4-2 to TRBJ2-1, with 16 bases fitting TRBD2. The CDR3 covers 18 residues. The V gene end was trimmed by 4 bases and the J gene end by 7 bases; junction bases not matched to a gene: 10. The germline V gene encodes CDR1 LGHNA and CDR2 YNFKEQ. The CDR3 DNA sequence: TGTGCCAGCAGCCTTACCGGGACTAGCGGGGGGGCCGTAAATGAGCAGTTCTTC. It yields the protein CASSLTGTSGGAVNEQFF.

The genes are TRBV2 and TRBJ2-5, with unresolved D. Germline CDR1 reads SNHLY; CDR2 reads FYNNEI. CDR3 length: 14 residues. Trimming stripped 3 bases from V and 1 base from J, with 9 bases between. The CDR3 sequence is CASSDMQPQETQYF. The CDR3 nucleotides are TGTGCCAGCAGTGACATGCAGCCCCAAGAGACCCAGTACTTC.

The chain is built from TRBV4-1 and TRBJ1-1; D is unresolved. Germline loops: CDR1 MGHRA, CDR2 YSYEKL. This CDR3 is 14 amino acids long. V shed 4 bases and J shed 0 bases, with 9 bases lying between them. The CDR3 DNA follows: TGCGCCAGCAGCCGGGAACGGGTGAACACTGAAGCTTTCTTT. Residues: CASSRERVNTEAFF.

V gene TRBV9 combines with J gene TRBJ2-7, with D perhaps TRBD1 or TRBD2 (6 bases each). Germline-derived CDR1 and CDR2 are SGDLS and YYNGEE. The CDR3 contains 16 residues. V was cut by 0 bases and J by 7 bases, with 20 bases left in between. The CDR3 reads CASSVEGGPLPWEQYF. DNA for the CDR3: TGTGCCAGCAGCGTAGAAGGGGGGCCCCTTCCCTGGGAGCAGTACTTC.

V gene TRBV7-2 combines with J gene TRBJ1-1; 8 bases align to TRBD1. Germline trimming cut 5 bases from V and 1 base from J; bases unmatched to any gene: 3. The V gene's germline CDR1 is SGHTA and CDR2 FQGNSA. This CDR3 is 14 amino acids long. CDR3 DNA sequence: TGTGCCAGCAGCGTACAGGGGGGGAACACTGAAGCTTTCTTT. This codes for CASSVQGGNTEAFF.

This clone was seen only a few times. The gene calls are TRBV27 and TRBJ1-2; perhaps TRBD1 as D (6 bases). The CDR3 totals 17 residues. Per the germline V gene, CDR1 is MNHEY and CDR2 is SMNVEV (reference sequence). The V end lost 5 bases, the J end lost 1 base, and 20 bases lay between the germline ends. CDR3 region: CASSLSRQVTNNYGYTF. The CDR3, as DNA: TGTGCCAGCAGTCTAAGCAGACAGGTTACCAATAACTATGGCTACACCTTC.